This passage covers 13 T cell receptor beta chains from one sample sequenced in a study of graft-versus-host responses after intestinal transplantation. Method: immunoSEQ multiplex PCR; TCRdb's copy keeps in-frame clones and lacks some. The table includes about 15,000 clones, approximately 89% detected once. The source material was bone marrow, sampled roughly 120 days after intestinal transplantation. Receptors were obtained from a human patient who received an intestinal transplant, so some T cells may come from the graft donor.

The rearrangement links TRBV5-1 to TRBJ2-1; no clear D gene. The germline V and J ends were trimmed by 4 bases and 0 bases, with 20 bases remaining between them. The germline CDR1 and CDR2 sequences are SGHRS and YFSETQ. The CDR3 consists of 18 residues. The chain's CDR3 is CASSPRRRDGSSYNEQFF. In DNA form, the CDR3 reads TGCGCCAGCAGCCCGCGACGACGTGACGGCAGCTCCTACAATGAGCAGTTCTTC.

The gene calls are TRBV7-8 and TRBJ1-5; D is uncertain. This CDR3 is built from 15 residues. Germline assignment: CDR1 SGHVS and CDR2 FQNEAQ. V was clipped by 1 base and J by 3 bases, with 10 bases between them. CDR3 DNA: TGTGCCAGCAGCTTAGGTCTGTACGACAATCAGCCCCAGCATTTT. This encodes CASSLGLYDNQPQHF.

This clone has only one observation. The rearrangement uses TRBV5-6 and TRBJ2-7; the D gene could be TRBD1 or TRBD2 (5 bases each). Germline V lookup: CDR1 SGHDT, CDR2 YYEEEE. The CDR3 extends over 17 amino acids. Trimming took off 4 bases at V and 2 bases at J, with 22 bases between the two ends. The CDR3 coding sequence is TGTGCCAGCAGCCCTGTCCCGGGACGGCTACCCCCCTACGAGCAGTACTTC. It encodes CASSPVPGRLPPYEQYF.

The genes are TRBV11-2 and TRBJ2-2; D is unresolved. CDR3 length equals 12 residues. The germline V gene has CDR1 SGHAT and CDR2 FQNNGV. Between the trimmed V and J ends, which lost 0 bases and 6 bases, there was a span of 2 bases. The DNA for the CDR3 is TGTGCCAGCAGCTTAGAGGCCGGGGAGCTGTTTTTT. This codes for CASSLEAGELFF.

This sequence joins TRBV5-4 and TRBJ2-1, with 13 bases fitting TRBD2. The CDR3 spans 15 residues. Germline values: CDR1 SGHNT, CDR2 YYREEE (reference sequence). V lost 4 bases, J lost 6 bases, and 4 bases stayed unmatched. CDR3 bases: TGTGCCAGCAGCCCACTAGCGGGAGGGCCCAATGAGCAGTTCTTC. Translating gives CASSPLAGGPNEQFF.

The chain is built from TRBV14 and TRBJ2-5; weak D call: TRBD2 (6 bases). Germline assignment: CDR1 SGHDN and CDR2 FVKESK. This CDR3 comprises 17 residues. The V and J ends lost 4 bases and 3 bases respectively, with 21 bases between them. CDR3 sequence reads: CASSLINVREREETQYF. DNA of the CDR3: TGTGCCAGCAGCCTAATCAACGTGAGGGAGCGGGAAGAGACCCAGTACTTC.

The chain has TRBV9 and TRBJ1-4, with D uncertain. This CDR3 has 14 residues. The germline gives CDR1 SGDLS, CDR2 YYNGEE. V lost 0 bases and J lost 5, with 8 bases in between. In DNA form, the CDR3 reads TGTGCCAGCAGCGTAGAACACCGGAATGAAAAACTGTTTTTT. Its translation is CASSVEHRNEKLFF.

V usage is TRBV18 and J usage is TRBJ1-4, with 9 bases fitting TRBD1. The germline V gene encodes CDR1 KGHSH and CDR2 LQKENI. Trimming took 4 bases from V and 6 from J; bases not matched to a gene: 3. This CDR3 has 14 residues. Here the CDR3 DNA reads TGTGCCAGCTCACAGGACAGGGGCGATGAAAAACTGTTTTTT. Protein: CASSQDRGDEKLFF.

The rearrangement uses TRBV28 and TRBJ1-2, with 7 bases that match TRBD1. This CDR3 is 17 amino acids long. V dropped 2 bases and J dropped 2; count of bases not matched to a gene: 11. CDR1 is MDHEN, CDR2 SYDVKM, per germline. The CDR3 DNA sequence: TGTGCCAGCAGTTTACTTGGAACAGGGGCTGTAAACTATGGCTACACCTTC. This translates into CASSLLGTGAVNYGYTF.

The CDR3 DNA sequence: TGTGCCAGCAGCGCCGGGACAGGCTACGAGCAGTACTTC. Translating it yields CASSAGTGYEQYF. J is TRBJ2-7 and V is TRBV9, with 8 bases fitting TRBD1. Germline CDR1 reads SGDLS; CDR2 reads YYNGEE. The CDR3 spans 13 residues. The V and J ends lost 3 bases and 3 bases, in that order; junction bases with no gene match: 2. Drawing the rest from reference TRBV9 and TRBJ2-7, the complete variable domain is DSGVTQTPKHLITATGQRVTLRCSPRSGDLSVYWYQQSLDQGLQFLIQYYNGEERAKGNILERFSAQQFPDLHSELNLSSLELGDSALYFCASSAGTGYEQYFGPGTRLTVT.

This clone turned up a few times. DNA of the CDR3: TGCGCCAGCAGCCCCCCGGACAGTTTCGGAAACACCATATATTTT. Protein: CASSPPDSFGNTIYF. V gene TRBV4-1 combines with J gene TRBJ1-3, with D perhaps TRBD1 (6 bases). The V end lost 4 bases, the J end lost 4 bases, and 14 bases lay between the germline ends. Germline-derived CDR1 and CDR2 are MGHRA and YSYEKL. The CDR3 is 15 residues long.

V gene TRBV11-3 combines with J gene TRBJ2-1; D call uncertain. Germline assignment: CDR1 SGHNT and CDR2 YENEEA. Deletions cut 1 base from V and 9 bases from J, with 10 bases between. The CDR3 runs to 13 residues. The CDR3 spells CASSLGTTAEQFF. CDR3 DNA: TGTGCCAGCAGCTTAGGGACGACGGCTGAGCAGTTCTTC. The full variable domain, rest sourced from reference TRBV11-3 and TRBJ2-1, is EAGVVQSPRYKIIEKKQPVAFWCNPISGHNTLYWYLQNLGQGPELLIRYENEEAVDDSQLPKDRFSAERLKGVDSTLKIQPAELGDSAVYLCASSLGTTAEQFFGPGTRLTVL.

The V and J genes are TRBV7-9 and TRBJ2-3; D is unclear. The length of the CDR3 is 14 residues. V gave up 5 bases and J gave up 4 bases, with 13 bases separating them. CDR1 and CDR2 (germline): SEHNR, FQNEAQ (reference sequence). CDR3 bases: TGTGCCAGCAGCCCATGGACGGTCCCAGATACGCAGTATTTT. Translating it yields CASSPWTVPDTQYF. The variable domain in full, completed from reference TRBV7-9 and TRBJ2-3, reads DTGVSQNPRHKITKRGQNVTFRCDPISEHNRLYWYRQTLGQGPEFLTYFQNEAQLEKSRLLSDRFSAERPKGSFSTLEIQRTEQGDSAMYLCASSPWTVPDTQYFGPGTRLTVL.